The sequence of this T cell receptor beta chain was determined in a study of cytomegalovirus exposure and HLA in healthy donors. About the research overall: From donors who were HLA-typed, an early data release held 81 million or so unique TCRs.

A remark on this clone: Its antigen is unidentified.

The CDR3 spans 11 residues. The germline gives CDR1 GTSNPN, CDR2 SVGIG (reference sequence). V was cut by 1 base and J by 8 bases, with 8 bases left in between. Amplification used 60 Vbeta primers and 13 Jbeta primers. The table came from immunoSEQ multiplex PCR; TCRdb's copy has only in-frame clones and leaves some out. The table records roughly 130,000 clones, around four fifths of them present only once. Whole-study findings and limits: In a later analysis, V- and J-gene trimming of beta chains associated with a DCLRE1C missense variant, replicated independently. Within a later analysis, the majority of CMV-associated TCR beta chains appeared HLA-restricted. TCR beta chains numbering some 160 were designated cytomegalovirus-associated.

The clonotype comes from a boy aged 2 to 10 in good health and CMV-seronegative. Material for sequencing was PBMCs. The gene calls are TRBV30 and TRBJ1-1; the D is unclear. CDR3 nucleotides: TGTGCCTGGAGTGGGACTAGGGAAGCTTTCTTT. Its translation is CAWSGTREAFF.